The TCR beta chain described here comes from a study of T cell responses to AZD1222 COVID-19 vaccine. Overall study findings and caveats: Repertoires were obtained solely post-peak T cell response. Clonal diversity was possibly underestimated, and the donors were mostly white British, with more females. Spike-specific TCR repertoires showed rising breadth and depth after two AZD1222 doses.

Of note for this clone: Its antigen is as yet unknown.

Sequencing used immunoSEQ multiplex PCR; TCRdb keeps in-frame clones, though not all of them. The data show roughly 93,000 clones, 80% to 90% seen once. With 4 bases removed from V and 0 bases from J, the gap between germline ends came to 10 bases. CDR3 length equals 14 residues. Germline V gene data show CDR1 as SGHKS and CDR2 as YYEKEE (reference sequence). The receptor's source is an adult in good health. This chain joins TRBV5-5 and TRBJ1-1; D possibly corresponds to TRBD1 (5 bases). Sequencing used peripheral blood, obtained on day 0 of AZD1222 vaccination. The CDR3 loop is CASSIDRLNTEAFF. The CDR3 DNA follows: TGTGCCAGCAGCATCGACAGACTGAACACTGAAGCTTTCTTT.